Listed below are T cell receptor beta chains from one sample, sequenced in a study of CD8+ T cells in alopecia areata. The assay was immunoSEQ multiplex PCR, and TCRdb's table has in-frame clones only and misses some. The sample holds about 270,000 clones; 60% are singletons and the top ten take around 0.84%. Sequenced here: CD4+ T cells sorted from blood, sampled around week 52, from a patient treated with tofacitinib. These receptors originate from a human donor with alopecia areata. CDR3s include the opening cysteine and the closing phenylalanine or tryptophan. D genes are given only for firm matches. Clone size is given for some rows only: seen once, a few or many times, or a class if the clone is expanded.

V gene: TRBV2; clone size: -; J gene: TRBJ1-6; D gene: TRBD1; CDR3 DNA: TGTGCCAGCACTCCGACAGGGGGTGGGAATTCACCCCTCCACTTT; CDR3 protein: CASTPTGGGNSPLHF
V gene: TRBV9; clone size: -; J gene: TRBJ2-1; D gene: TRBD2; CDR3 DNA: TGTGCCAGCAGCGTGAGCGGGGCCAACAATGAGCAGTTCTTC; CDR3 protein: CASSVSGANNEQFF
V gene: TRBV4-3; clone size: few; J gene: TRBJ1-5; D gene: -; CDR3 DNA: TGCGCCAGCAGCCAAGATTTGCCAGGGAAGTCCAATCAGCCCCAGCATTTT; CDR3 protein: CASSQDLPGKSNQPQHF
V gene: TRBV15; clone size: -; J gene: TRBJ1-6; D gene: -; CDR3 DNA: TGTGCCACCAGCAGAGTCAGGGATTCACCCCTCCACTTT; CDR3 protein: CATSRVRDSPLHF
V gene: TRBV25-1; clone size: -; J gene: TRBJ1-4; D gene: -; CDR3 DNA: TGTGCCAGCAGGGACTCTTTGGCCAATGAAAAACTGTTTTTT; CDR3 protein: CASRDSLANEKLFF
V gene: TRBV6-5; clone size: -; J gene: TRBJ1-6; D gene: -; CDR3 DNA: TGTGCCAGCAGGCTGGATAGCTCCTATAATTCACCCCTCCACTTT; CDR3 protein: CASRLDSSYNSPLHF
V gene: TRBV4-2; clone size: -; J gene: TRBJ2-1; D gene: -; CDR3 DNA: TGTGCCAGCAGCCCAAAAGGCGGGATCTCCTACAATGAGCAGTTCTTC; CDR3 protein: CASSPKGGISYNEQFF
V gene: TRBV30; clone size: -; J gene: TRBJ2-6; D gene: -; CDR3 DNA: TGTGCCTGGAGTGCGTGGCAGTTCTCTGGGGCCAACGTCCTGACTTTC; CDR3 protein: CAWSAWQFSGANVLTF
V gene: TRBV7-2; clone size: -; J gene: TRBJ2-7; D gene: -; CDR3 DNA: TGTGCCAGCAGCTTAGACAGAACTTCCTACGAGCAGTACTTC; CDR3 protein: CASSLDRTSYEQYF
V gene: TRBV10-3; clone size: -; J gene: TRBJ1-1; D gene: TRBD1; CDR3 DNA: TGTGCCATCAGCGGACAGGGGAACACTGAAGCTTTCTTT; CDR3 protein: CAISGQGNTEAFF
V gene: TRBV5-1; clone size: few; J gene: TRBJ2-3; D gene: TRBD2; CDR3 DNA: TGCGCCAGCAGCTGGGGACTAACAGATACGCAGTATTTT; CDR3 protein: CASSWGLTDTQYF
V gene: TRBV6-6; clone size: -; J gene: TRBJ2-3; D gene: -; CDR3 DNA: TGTGCCAGCGGGTTAAAAGATACGCAGTATTTT; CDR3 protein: CASGLKDTQYF
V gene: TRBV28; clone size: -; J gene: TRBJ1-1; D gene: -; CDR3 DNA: TGTGCCAGCAGTCCAAACAGGGCGCGGCGGTTGAACACTGAAGCTTTCTTT; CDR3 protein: CASSPNRARRLNTEAFF
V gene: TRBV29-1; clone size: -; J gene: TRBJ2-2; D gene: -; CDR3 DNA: TGCAGCGTTGGACAGATCGCGGGGGAGCTGTTTTTT; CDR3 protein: CSVGQIAGELFF
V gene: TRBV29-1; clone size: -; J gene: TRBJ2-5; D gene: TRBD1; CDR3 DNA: TGCAGCGTCGTCCGGACAGGGCGGATAGAGACCCAGTACTTC; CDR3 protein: CSVVRTGRIETQYF
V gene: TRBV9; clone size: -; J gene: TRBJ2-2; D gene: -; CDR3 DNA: TGTGCCAGCAGCGTGACTAGTTCGCCCGGGGAGCTGTTTTTT; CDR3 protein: CASSVTSSPGELFF
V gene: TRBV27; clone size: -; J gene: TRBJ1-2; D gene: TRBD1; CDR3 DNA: TGTGCCAGCAGTTTCGACCGGACAGGTGGTGGCTACACCTTC; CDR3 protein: CASSFDRTGGGYTF
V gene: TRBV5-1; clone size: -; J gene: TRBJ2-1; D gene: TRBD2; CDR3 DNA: TGCGCCAGCAGCCCGGGAGGGACTAGCGGCTACAATGAGCAGTTCTTC; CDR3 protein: CASSPGGTSGYNEQFF
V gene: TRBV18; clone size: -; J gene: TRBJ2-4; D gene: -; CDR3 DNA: TGTGCCAGCTCACCTACAGGGGAGGGCATTCAGTACTTC; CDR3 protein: CASSPTGEGIQYF
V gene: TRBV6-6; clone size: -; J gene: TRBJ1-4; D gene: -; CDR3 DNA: TGTGCCAGCAGTTCAATACGGGAAACCAATGAAAAACTGTTTTTT; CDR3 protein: CASSSIRETNEKLFF
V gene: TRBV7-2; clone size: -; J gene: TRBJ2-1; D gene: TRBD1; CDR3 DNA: TGTGCCAGCAGCTTAGCACAGGGGAGCAATGAGCAGTTCTTC; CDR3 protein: CASSLAQGSNEQFF
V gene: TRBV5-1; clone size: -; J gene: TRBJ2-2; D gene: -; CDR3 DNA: TGCGCCAGCAGTAGGGTGAACACCGGGGAGCTGTTTTTT; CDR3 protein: CASSRVNTGELFF
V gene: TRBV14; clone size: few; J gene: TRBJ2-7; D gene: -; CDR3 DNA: TGTGCCAGCAGCCAAGATCTCGGTTACGAGCAGTACTTC; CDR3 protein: CASSQDLGYEQYF
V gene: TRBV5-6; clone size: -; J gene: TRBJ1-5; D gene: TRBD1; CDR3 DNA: TGTGCCAGCAGCCGTGCCGGGACAGGGATGAATCAGCCCCAGCATTTT; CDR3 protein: CASSRAGTGMNQPQHF
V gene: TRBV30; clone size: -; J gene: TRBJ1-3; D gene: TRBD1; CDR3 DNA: TGTGCCTGGAGGACAGGGCAGTCCGGAAACACCATATATTTT; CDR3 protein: CAWRTGQSGNTIYF
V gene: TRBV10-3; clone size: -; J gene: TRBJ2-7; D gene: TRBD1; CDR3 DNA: TGTGCCAGCCGACAGGGGTCCTACGAGCAGTACTTC; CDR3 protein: CASRQGSYEQYF
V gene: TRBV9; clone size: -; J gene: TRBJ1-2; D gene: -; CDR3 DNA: TGTGCCAGCAGCGCAGTCGAGCTCTATGGCTACACCTTC; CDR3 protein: CASSAVELYGYTF
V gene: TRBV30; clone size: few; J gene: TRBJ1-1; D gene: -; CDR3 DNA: TGTGCCTGGACCCAAAGGGTAAACACTGAAGCTTTCTTT; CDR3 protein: CAWTQRVNTEAFF
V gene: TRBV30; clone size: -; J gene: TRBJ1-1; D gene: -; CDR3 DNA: TGTGCCTGGAGTCACGGGCGAACCTTGAACACTGAAGCTTTCTTT; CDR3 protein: CAWSHGRTLNTEAFF
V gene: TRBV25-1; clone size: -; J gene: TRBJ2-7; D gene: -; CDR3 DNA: TGTGCCAGCAGTGGGAGGGGTGACGAGCAGTACTTC; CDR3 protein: CASSGRGDEQYF
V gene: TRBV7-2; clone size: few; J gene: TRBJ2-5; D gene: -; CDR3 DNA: TGTGCCAGCAGGAAGGGGCCACGCGAGACCCAGTACTTC; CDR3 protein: CASRKGPRETQYF
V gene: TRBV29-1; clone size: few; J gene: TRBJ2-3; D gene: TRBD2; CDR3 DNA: TGCAGCGTAGATAGGACTAGCGGGGACACAGATACGCAGTATTTT; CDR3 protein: CSVDRTSGDTDTQYF
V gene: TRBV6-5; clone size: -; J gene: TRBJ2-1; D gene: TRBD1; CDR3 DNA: TGTGCCAGCAGTCGACAGGGAAATAGAAATGAGCAGTTCTTC; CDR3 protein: CASSRQGNRNEQFF
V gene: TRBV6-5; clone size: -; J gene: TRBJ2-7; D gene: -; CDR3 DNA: TGTGCCAGCAGCACGGCCGGGACGGGAATCTACGAGCAGTACTTC; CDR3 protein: CASSTAGTGIYEQYF
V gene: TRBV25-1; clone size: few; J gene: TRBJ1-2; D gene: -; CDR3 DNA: TGTGCCAGCAGAGCAGGGTATGGCTACACCTTC; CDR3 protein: CASRAGYGYTF
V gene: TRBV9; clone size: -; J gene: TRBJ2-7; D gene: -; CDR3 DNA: TGTGCCAGCAGCCGGGACACGGTTTTCTTGTACTTC; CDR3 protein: CASSRDTVFLYF
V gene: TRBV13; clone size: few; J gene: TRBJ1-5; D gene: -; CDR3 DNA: TGTGCCAGCAGCTTAGGCCTTATAGGGCCCCAGCATTTT; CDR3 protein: CASSLGLIGPQHF
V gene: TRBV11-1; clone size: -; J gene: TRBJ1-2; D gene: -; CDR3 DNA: TGTGCCAGCAGCTTGGGGAGGATCGAGGGCTACACCTTC; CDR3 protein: CASSLGRIEGYTF
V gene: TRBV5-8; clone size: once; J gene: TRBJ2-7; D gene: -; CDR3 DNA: TGTGCCAGCAGCTTGGAAGTTCCGGGGCCGCCCCACGAGCAGTACTTC; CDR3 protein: CASSLEVPGPPHEQYF
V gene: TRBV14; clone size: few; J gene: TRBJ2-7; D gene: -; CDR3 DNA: TGTGCCAGCAGCCACGGGGGCGAGCAGTACTTC; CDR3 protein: CASSHGGEQYF
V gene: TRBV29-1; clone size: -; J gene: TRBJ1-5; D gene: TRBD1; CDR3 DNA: TGCAGCGTTGACGTAGGGGGCAACAATCAGCCCCAGCATTTT; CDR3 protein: CSVDVGGNNQPQHF
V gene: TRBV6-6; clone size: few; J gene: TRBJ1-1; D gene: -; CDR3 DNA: TGTGCCAGCAGTTACGCAGGGGAGAACACTGAAGCTTTCTTT; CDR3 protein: CASSYAGENTEAFF
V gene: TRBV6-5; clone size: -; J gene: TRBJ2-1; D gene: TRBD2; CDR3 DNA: TGTGCCAGCAGTTACAGGGGAGGGGTATCCTACAATGAGCAGTTCTTC; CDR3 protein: CASSYRGGVSYNEQFF
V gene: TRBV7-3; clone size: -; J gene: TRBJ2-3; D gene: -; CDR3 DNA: TGTGCCAGCAGCTTAACCTCAGGGAGGACAGATACGCAGTATTTT; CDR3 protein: CASSLTSGRTDTQYF
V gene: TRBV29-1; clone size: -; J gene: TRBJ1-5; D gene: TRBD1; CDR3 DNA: TGCAGCGTTGGGACAGGACCGAATCAGCCCCAGCATTTT; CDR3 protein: CSVGTGPNQPQHF
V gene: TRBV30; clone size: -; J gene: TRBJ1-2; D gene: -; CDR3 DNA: TGTGCCTGGACCCCCCAGGTGAGAGCCCATGGCTACACCTTC; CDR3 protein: CAWTPQVRAHGYTF
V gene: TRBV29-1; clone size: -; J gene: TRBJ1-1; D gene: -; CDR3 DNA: TGCAGCGTTGTCAGGGTTATCGGGAAGAACACTGAAGCTTTCTTT; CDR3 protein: CSVVRVIGKNTEAFF
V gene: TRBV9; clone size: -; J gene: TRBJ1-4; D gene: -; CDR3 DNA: TGTGCCAGCAGCGCCCACCTTGGGAATGAAAAACTGTTTTTT; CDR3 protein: CASSAHLGNEKLFF
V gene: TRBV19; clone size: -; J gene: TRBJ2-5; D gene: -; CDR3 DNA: TGTGCCAGTAGTATCCTGTCTGGAGAGACCCAGTACTTC; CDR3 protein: CASSILSGETQYF
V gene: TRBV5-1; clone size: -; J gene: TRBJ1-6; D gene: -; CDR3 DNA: TGCGCCAGCAGCTGGGGAGGGGAGGGTAATTCACCCCTCCACTTT; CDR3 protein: CASSWGGEGNSPLHF
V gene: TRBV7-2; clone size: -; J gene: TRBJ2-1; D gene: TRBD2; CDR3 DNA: TGTGCCAGCAGCTTAGGCGGGGGGGCCTACGAGCAGTTCTTC; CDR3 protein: CASSLGGGAYEQFF
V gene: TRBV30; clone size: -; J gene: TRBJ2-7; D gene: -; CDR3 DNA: TGTGCCTGGAGTGTAGCCACCTACGAGCAGTACTTC; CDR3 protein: CAWSVATYEQYF
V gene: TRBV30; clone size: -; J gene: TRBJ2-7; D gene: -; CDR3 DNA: TGTGCCTGGCTCGGGCCCTCACTCCAGTACTTC; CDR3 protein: CAWLGPSLQYF